This TCR beta chain was captured in a study of identical twins. Findings and caveats of the study: In monozygotic twins, models underestimated the sharing of out-of-frame TCR alpha. For out-of-frame alpha sequences shared by twins, low generation probability was in excess. Findings depended on cross-sectional statistics rather than tracking the same donors.

A remark on this clonotype: Its target is not known.

TCRdb analysed the 5' RACE reads with MiXCR anew, one entry per CDR3 protein. The data hold approximately 470,000 distinct CDR3 sequences, with 14% observed a single time. The V gene end was trimmed by 5 bases and the J gene end by 6 bases; junction bases not matched to a gene: 10. The CDR3 runs to 14 residues. Germline values: CDR1 SNHLY, CDR2 FYNNEI. This sample was shared with a second study, whose subject was yellow fever vaccine responses in identical twins.

Sample: CD4+ T cells sorted from blood. The receptor was isolated from a woman younger than 35 in good health. This rearrangement joins TRBV2 to TRBJ2-7, with 7 nucleotides matching TRBD2. The CDR3 protein is CASSSGTTDSEQYF. CDR3 in DNA: TGTGCCAGCAGTTCCGGGACTACGGATAGCGAGCAGTACTTC.